These 12 T cell receptor beta chains originate from one sample sequenced in a study of blood T cells in healthy people across ages. Primed by a sample-barcoded 5' primer and a J-beta primer mix, a second PCR proceeded for roughly 7 to 12 cycles. TCRdb analysed the 5' RACE reads with MiXCR anew, one entry per CDR3 protein. Among roughly 1,800,000 distinct CDR3 sequences listed, around half were seen once. What was sequenced was blood. Source of these receptors: a woman aged 40 to 50 in good health.

This chain uses TRBV5-5 with TRBJ1-1; a weak D match, TRBD1 (6 bases). Germline CDR1 is SGHKS and CDR2 is YYEKEE (reference sequence). V dropped 4 bases and J dropped 5 bases, with 15 bases sitting between them. The CDR3 is made up of 14 amino acids. The CDR3 region is CASSRFGGLTEAFF. The CDR3 nucleotides read TGTGCCAGCAGCCGTTTCGGGGGGCTGACTGAAGCTTTCTTT.

V is TRBV4-2 and J is TRBJ2-5; D is ambiguous. The V gene lost 4 bases and the J gene lost 5 bases, with 17 bases spanning the gap. The CDR3 totals 15 residues. Germline CDR1 LGHNA, CDR2 YNFKEQ. CDR3 region: CASSLSGRLGETQYF. In nucleotides, the CDR3 is TGTGCCAGCAGCCTCTCGGGCCGGTTAGGGGAGACCCAGTACTTC.

This chain uses TRBV5-1 with TRBJ2-5; either TRBD1 or TRBD2 may supply D (6 bases each). There are 14 residues in the CDR3. Germline V CDR1 and CDR2: SGHRS, YFSETQ. V lost 6 bases to trimming and J lost 3 bases, with 15 bases between them. CDR3 in amino acids: CASIRGGPEETQYF. CDR3 DNA: TGCGCCAGCATTCGAGGGGGGCCAGAAGAGACCCAGTACTTC.

J is TRBJ2-5 and V is TRBV4-3; TRBD1 is a possible D gene (6 bases). Germline-derived CDR1 and CDR2 are LGHNA and YSLEER. The CDR3 extends over 13 amino acids. With 0 bases removed from V and 13 bases from J, the gap between germline ends came to 15 bases. CDR3 residues: CASSQDPQGFTYF. CDR3 DNA: TGCGCCAGCAGCCAAGACCCACAGGGATTTACGTACTTC.

The chain links TRBV7-9 to TRBJ1-2; weak D call: TRBD1 (5 bases). V was trimmed by 5 bases and J by 4 bases, leaving 8 bases between them. Looked up from germline, CDR1 is SEHNR and CDR2 is FQNEAQ (reference sequence). This CDR3 has 12 residues. The CDR3 nucleotides read TGTGCCAGCAGCCAGGACATCTATGGCTACACCTTC. It is translated as CASSQDIYGYTF.

This chain links TRBV3-1 with TRBJ2-5; either TRBD1 or TRBD2 may supply D (5 bases each). Trimming took off 0 bases at V and 1 base at J, with 12 bases between the two ends. The CDR3 consists of 16 residues. The germline gives CDR1 LGHDT, CDR2 YNNKEL (reference sequence). CDR3 nucleotide sequence: TGTGCCAGCAGCCAAGATGGGGACCATGCCCAAGAGACCCAGTACTTC. Translating gives CASSQDGDHAQETQYF.

CDR3: CANSGGTRQDYGYTF. The DNA of the CDR3 is TGTGCCAACTCGGGAGGGACACGGCAGGACTATGGCTACACCTTC. V gene TRBV6-6 combines with J gene TRBJ1-2, with D possibly matching TRBD1 (6 bases). This CDR3 is built from 15 residues. Deletions cut 10 bases from V and 3 bases from J, with 21 bases between. Germline lookup yields CDR1 MNHNY and CDR2 SVGAGI (reference sequence).

The chain joins TRBV6-5 to TRBJ2-7; tentatively, D is TRBD1 (5 bases). Germline CDR1 reads MNHEY; CDR2 reads SVGAGI. The CDR3 is 18 amino acids. V was trimmed by 0 bases and J by 0 bases, leaving 18 bases between them. The CDR3: CASSYSHPGPSVSYEQYF. CDR3 coding DNA: TGTGCCAGCAGTTACTCGCATCCAGGGCCCTCCGTCTCCTACGAGCAGTACTTC.

The chain couples TRBV20-1 to TRBJ2-3, with D hard to call. CDR1 is DFQATT, CDR2 SNEGSKA, per germline (reference sequence). This CDR3 region has 13 residues. The V gene lost 6 bases and the J gene lost 9 bases, with 19 bases spanning the gap. CDR3 in amino acids: CSATGPQASTQYF. The CDR3 bases are TGCAGTGCGACCGGACCCCAAGCCTCCACGCAGTATTTT.

This chain uses TRBV5-6 with TRBJ2-5; D may match TRBD1 or TRBD2 (6 bases each). V was pared by 4 bases and J by 1 base, with 20 bases between. Germline values: CDR1 SGHDT, CDR2 YYEEEE. The CDR3 has 17 residues. The CDR3 DNA follows: TGTGCCAGCAGCCGTACCGACGGGGGCTTTAGCCAAGAGACCCAGTACTTC. It yields the protein CASSRTDGGFSQETQYF.

This clonotype showed up just a few times. V is TRBV28 and J is TRBJ1-6; 8 bases map to TRBD1. In germline, CDR1 is MDHEN, CDR2 SYDVKM. CDR3 size: 15 residues. V shed 2 bases, J shed 8 bases, and the junction held 5 bases outside the gene matches. CDR3 sequence (DNA): TGTGCCAGCAGTTTAAGGACAGGGTCTTATTCACCCCTCCACTTT. It translates to CASSLRTGSYSPLHF. The variable domain in full, completed from reference TRBV28 and TRBJ1-6, reads DVKVTQSSRYLVKRTGEKVFLECVQDMDHENMFWYRQDPGLGLRLIYFSYDVKMKEKGDIPEGYSVSREKKERFSLILESASTNQTSMYLCASSLRTGSYSPLHFGNGTRLTVT.

A few counts support this clonotype. The chain carries TRBV25-1 and TRBJ2-5, with TRBD1 matching over 8 bases. This CDR3 region has 15 residues. Per germline, CDR1 MGHDK and CDR2 SYGVNS. Losses at the gene ends were 4 bases for V and 2 bases for J; bases not matched to a gene: 6. CDR3 in DNA: TGTGCCAGCAGTGCCCCCGGGACAGGACAAGAGACCCAGTACTTC. Translating gives CASSAPGTGQETQYF.